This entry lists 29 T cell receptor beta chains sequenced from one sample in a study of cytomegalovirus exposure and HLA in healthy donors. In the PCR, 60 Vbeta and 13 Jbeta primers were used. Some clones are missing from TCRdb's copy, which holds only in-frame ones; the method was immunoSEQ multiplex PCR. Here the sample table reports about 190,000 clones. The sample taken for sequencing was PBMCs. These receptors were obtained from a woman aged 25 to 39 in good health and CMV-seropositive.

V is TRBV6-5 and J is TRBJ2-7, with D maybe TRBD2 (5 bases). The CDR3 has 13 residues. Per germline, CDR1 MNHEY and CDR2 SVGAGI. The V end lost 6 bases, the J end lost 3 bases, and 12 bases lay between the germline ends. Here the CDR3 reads CASRVDLRYEQYF. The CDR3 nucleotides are TGTGCCAGCAGGGTGGACTTGCGCTACGAGCAGTACTTC.

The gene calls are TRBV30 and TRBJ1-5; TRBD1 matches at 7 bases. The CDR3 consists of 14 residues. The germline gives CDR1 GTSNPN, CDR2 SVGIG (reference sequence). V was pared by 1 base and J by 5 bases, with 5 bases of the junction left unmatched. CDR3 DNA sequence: TGTGCCTGGAGTGCCGGGACAGTTGATCAGCCCCAGCATTTT. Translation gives CAWSAGTVDQPQHF.

The DNA for the CDR3 is TGCGCCAGCAGCTTTCGGAACAGGGGGCGAGAGACCCAGTACTTC. Its protein product is CASSFRNRGRETQYF. This sequence joins TRBV5-1 and TRBJ2-5, with 9 positions matching TRBD1. CDR3 size: 15 residues. Germline-derived CDR1 and CDR2 are SGHRS and YFSETQ. The J segment lost 4 bases and the V segment lost 2 bases, leaving 6 bases of the junction unmatched.

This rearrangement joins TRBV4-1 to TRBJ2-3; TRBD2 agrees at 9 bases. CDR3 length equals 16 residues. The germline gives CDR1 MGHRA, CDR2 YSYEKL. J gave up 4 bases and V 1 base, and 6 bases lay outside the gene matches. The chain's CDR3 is CASSQGGGAVSDTQYF. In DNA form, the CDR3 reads TGCGCCAGCAGCCAAGGCGGGGGGGCCGTATCAGATACGCAGTATTTT.

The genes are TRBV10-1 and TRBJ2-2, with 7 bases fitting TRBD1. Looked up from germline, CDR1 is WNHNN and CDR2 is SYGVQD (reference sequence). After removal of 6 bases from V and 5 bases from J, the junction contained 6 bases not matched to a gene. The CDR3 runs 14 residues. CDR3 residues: CASRKGAQTGELFF. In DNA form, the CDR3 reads TGCGCCAGCAGGAAGGGGGCCCAAACCGGGGAGCTGTTTTTT.

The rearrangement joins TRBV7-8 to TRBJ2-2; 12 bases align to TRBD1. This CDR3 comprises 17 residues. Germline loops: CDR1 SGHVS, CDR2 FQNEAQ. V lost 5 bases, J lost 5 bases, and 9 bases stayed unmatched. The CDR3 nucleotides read TGTGCCAGCAGCCCGAAGCCGGGACAGGGGGCTACCGGGGAGCTGTTTTTT. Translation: CASSPKPGQGATGELFF.

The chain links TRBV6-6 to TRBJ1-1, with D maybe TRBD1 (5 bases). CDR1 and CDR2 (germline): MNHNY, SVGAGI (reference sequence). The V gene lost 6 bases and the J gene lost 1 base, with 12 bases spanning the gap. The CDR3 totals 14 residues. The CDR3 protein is CASSQDRSNTEAFF. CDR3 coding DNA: TGTGCCAGCAGCCAAGACAGATCGAACACTGAAGCTTTCTTT.

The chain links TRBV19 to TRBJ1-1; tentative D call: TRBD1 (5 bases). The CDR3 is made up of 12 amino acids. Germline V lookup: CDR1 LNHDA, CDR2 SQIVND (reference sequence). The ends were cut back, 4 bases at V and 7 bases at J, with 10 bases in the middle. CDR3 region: CASSTRQSEAFF. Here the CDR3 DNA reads TGTGCCAGTAGTACGCGACAGAGTGAAGCTTTCTTT.

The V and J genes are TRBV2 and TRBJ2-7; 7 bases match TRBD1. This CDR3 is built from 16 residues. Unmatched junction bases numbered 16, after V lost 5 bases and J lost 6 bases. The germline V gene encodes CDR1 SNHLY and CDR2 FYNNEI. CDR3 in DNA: TGTGCCAGCAGTAAAGAAGGGGGCTATTTACCGGTCGAGCAGTACTTC. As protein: CASSKEGGYLPVEQYF.

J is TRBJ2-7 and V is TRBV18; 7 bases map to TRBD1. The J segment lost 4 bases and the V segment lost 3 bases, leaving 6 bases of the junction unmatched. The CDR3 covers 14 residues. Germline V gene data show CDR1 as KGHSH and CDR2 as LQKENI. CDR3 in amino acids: CASSPGQVRYEQYF. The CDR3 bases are TGTGCCAGCTCACCCGGACAGGTTCGGTACGAGCAGTACTTC.

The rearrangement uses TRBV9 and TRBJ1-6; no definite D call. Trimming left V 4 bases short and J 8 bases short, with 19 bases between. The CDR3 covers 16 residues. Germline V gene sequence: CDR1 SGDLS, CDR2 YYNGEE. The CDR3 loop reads CASSSTPRGSYSPLHF. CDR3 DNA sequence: TGTGCCAGCAGCTCAACCCCGCGGGGTAGTTATTCACCCCTCCACTTT.

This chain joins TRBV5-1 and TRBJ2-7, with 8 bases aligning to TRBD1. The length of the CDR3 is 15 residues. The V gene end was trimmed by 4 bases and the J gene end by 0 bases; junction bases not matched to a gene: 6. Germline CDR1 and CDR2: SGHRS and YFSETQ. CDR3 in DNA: TGCGCCAGCAGCCTTCGGACAGGGAGCTCCTACGAGCAGTACTTC. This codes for CASSLRTGSSYEQYF.

Here the CDR3 reads CATNPTGQGASNTF. DNA of the CDR3: TGTGCCACTAACCCGACTGGCCAGGGGGCTTCCAACACCTTC. The rearrangement uses TRBV19 and TRBJ1-2, with 8 positions matching TRBD1. Looked up from germline, CDR1 is LNHDA and CDR2 is SQIVND (reference sequence). This CDR3 is 14 amino acids long. The junction had 19 bases not matched to a gene; V was cut back by 10 bases and J by 12 bases.

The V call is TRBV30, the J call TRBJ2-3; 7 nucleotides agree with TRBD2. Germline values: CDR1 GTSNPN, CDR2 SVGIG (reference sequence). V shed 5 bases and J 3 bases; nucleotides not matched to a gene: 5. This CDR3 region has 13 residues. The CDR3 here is CAWGPGGTDTQYF. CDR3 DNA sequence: TGTGCCTGGGGCCCCGGGGGGACAGATACGCAGTATTTT.

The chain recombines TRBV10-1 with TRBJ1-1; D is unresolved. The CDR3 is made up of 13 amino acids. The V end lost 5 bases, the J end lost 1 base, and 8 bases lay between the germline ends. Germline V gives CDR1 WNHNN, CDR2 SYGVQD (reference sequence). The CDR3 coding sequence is TGCGCCAGCAGTCCACACCCGAACACTGAAGCTTTCTTT. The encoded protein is CASSPHPNTEAFF.

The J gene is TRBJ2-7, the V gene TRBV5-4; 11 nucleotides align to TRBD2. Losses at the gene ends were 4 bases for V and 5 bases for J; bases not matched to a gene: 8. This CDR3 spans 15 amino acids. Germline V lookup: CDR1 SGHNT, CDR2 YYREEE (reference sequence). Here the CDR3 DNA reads TGTGCCAGCAGCCCGGGGGGGGGACTAGCGGACGAGCAGTACTTC. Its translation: CASSPGGGLADEQYF.

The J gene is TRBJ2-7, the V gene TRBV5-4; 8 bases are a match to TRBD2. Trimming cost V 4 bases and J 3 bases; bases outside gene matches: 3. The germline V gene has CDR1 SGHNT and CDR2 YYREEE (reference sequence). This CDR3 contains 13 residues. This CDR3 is CASSRGGNYEQYF. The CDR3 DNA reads TGTGCCAGCAGCCGGGGGGGAAACTACGAGCAGTACTTC.

As DNA, the CDR3 is TGTGCCATCAGGGGGACAGGGGGCATCCCCTACGAGCAGTACTTC. It yields the protein CAIRGTGGIPYEQYF. V usage is TRBV10-3 and J usage is TRBJ2-7; 12 positions agree with TRBD1. Germline V gene sequence: CDR1 ENHRY, CDR2 SYGVKD. The length of the CDR3 is 15 residues. V dropped 6 bases and J dropped 2; count of bases not matched to a gene: 5.

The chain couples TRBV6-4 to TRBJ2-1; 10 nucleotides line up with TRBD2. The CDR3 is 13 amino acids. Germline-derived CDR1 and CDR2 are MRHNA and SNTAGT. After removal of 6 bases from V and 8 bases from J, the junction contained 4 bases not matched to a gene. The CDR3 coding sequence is TGTGCCAGCAGCACTAGCGGGGAACATGAGCAGTTCTTC. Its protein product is CASSTSGEHEQFF.

The CDR3 reads CSVEASLAGPTGELFF. CDR3 nucleotide sequence: TGCAGCGTTGAAGCATCCCTAGCGGGACCGACCGGGGAGCTGTTTTTT. This chain links TRBV29-1 with TRBJ2-2; 9 bases match TRBD2. The CDR3 spans 16 residues. Germline V lookup: CDR1 SQVTM, CDR2 ANQGSEA. J was trimmed by 5 bases and V by 1 base; bases with no gene match: 8.

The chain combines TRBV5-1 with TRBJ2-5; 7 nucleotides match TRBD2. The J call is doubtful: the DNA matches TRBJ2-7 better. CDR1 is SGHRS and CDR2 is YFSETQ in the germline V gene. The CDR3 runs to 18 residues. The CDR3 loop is CASSLEKGGGGSSYEQYF. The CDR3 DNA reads TGCGCCAGCAGCTTGGAAAAAGGCGGGGGTGGCAGCTCCTACGAGCAGTACTTC.

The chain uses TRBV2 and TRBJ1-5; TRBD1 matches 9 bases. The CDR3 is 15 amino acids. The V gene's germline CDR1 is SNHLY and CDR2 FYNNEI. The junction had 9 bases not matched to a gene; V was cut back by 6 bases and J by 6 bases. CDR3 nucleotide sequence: TGTGCCAGCAGCTCCGGGACAGGGTTCGGTCAGCCCCAGCATTTT. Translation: CASSSGTGFGQPQHF.

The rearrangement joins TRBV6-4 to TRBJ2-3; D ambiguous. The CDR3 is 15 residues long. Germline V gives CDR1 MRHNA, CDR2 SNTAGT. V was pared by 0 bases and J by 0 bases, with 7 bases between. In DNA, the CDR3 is TGTGCCAGCAGTGACTCGGGCTATAGCACAGATACGCAGTATTTT. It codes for CASSDSGYSTDTQYF.

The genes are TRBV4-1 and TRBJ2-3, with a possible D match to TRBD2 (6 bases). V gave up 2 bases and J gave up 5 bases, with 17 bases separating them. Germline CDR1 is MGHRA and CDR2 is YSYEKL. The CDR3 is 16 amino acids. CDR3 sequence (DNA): TGCGCCAGCAGCCAATTGGGGGGTGGCGTTAAAGATACGCAGTATTTT. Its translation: CASSQLGGGVKDTQYF.

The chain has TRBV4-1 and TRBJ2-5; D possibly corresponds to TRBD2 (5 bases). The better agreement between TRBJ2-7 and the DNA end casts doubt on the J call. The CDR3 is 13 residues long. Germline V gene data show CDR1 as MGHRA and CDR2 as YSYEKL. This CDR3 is CASSQDLAREQYF. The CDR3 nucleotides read TGCGCCAGCAGCCAAGACCTAGCCCGCGAGCAGTACTTC.

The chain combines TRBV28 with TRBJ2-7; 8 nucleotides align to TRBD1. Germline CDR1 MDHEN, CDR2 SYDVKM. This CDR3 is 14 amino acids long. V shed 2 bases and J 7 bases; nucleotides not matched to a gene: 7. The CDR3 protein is CASSLPGQAKEQYF. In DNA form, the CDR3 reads TGTGCCAGCAGTTTACCGGGACAGGCGAAAGAGCAGTACTTC.

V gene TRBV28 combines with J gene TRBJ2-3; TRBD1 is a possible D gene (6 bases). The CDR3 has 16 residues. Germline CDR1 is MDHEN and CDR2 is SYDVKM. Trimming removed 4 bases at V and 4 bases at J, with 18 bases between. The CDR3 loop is CASSSGTSLAADTQYF. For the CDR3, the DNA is TGTGCCAGCAGTTCCGGGACATCACTCGCGGCAGATACGCAGTATTTT.

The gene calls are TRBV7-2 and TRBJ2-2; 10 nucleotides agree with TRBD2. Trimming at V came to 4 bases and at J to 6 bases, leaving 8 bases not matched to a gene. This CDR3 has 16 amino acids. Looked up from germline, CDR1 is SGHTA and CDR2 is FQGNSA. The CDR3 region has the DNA TGTGCCAGCAGCTCCATGGGGAGCGGGAGGGCCGGGGAGCTGTTTTTT. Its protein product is CASSSMGSGRAGELFF. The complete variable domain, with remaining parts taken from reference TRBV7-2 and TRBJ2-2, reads GAGVSQSPSNKVTEKGKDVELRCDPISGHTALYWYRQSLGQGLEFLIYFQGNSAPDKSGLPSDRFSAERTGGSVSTLTIQRTQQEDSAVYLCASSSMGSGRAGELFFGEGSRLTVL.

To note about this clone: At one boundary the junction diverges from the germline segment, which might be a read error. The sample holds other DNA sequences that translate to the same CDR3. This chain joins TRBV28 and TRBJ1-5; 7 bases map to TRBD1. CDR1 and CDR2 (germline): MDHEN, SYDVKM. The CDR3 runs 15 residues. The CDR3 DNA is TGCGCCAGCAGTTCGGGACAGTATAGCAATCAGCCCCAGCATTTT. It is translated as CASSSGQYSNQPQHF.